This is a list of T cell receptor beta chains from one sample in a study of blood T cell repertoires in COVID-19. Data came from immunoSEQ multiplex PCR; TCRdb stores just in-frame clones and leaves some out. The sample lists 100,000 to 150,000 clones; 80% to 90% were seen once. The sample comprised peripheral blood. Receptor source: a man over 45 with active COVID-19. Both conserved end residues are part of each CDR3. The D gene is left open where the match is weak. For some rows the clone size is stated as once, few or many, or as a class when expanded; others skip it.

d_call j_call v_call clone_size cdr3_nt cdr3_aa
TRBD1 TRBJ1-1 TRBV7-9 - TGTGCCAGCAGCCGTTTCAGGCCGGGGACAGGGGCTGAAGCTTTCTTT CASSRFRPGTGAEAFF
- TRBJ2-1 TRBV7-9 - TGTGCCAGCAGCTTAGCGTGGGGGGGCCCCTACAATGAGCAGTTCTTC CASSLAWGGPYNEQFF
TRBD1 TRBJ1-2 TRBV29-1 - TGCAGCGCCTCGACAGGGCCCTCTGGCTACACCTTC CSASTGPSGYTF
TRBD1 TRBJ2-5 TRBV3-1/TRBV3-2 once TGTGCCAGCAGCCAAAGATGGACAGGAATCATGTCCCAGTACTTC CASSQRWTGIMSQYF
TRBD2 TRBJ2-3 TRBV9 - TGTGCCAGCAGCATGACTAGCGGGGGTAAAGATACGCAGTATTTT CASSMTSGGKDTQYF
TRBD1 TRBJ2-7 TRBV5-1 - TGCGCCAGCAGGGGACAGTATAGCTCCTACGAGCAGTACTTC CASRGQYSSYEQYF
- TRBJ1-4 TRBV3-1/TRBV3-2 - TGTGCCAGCAGCCAAGGAGCCGGCCTAGGTGGAAAACTGTTTTTT CASSQGAGLGGKLFF
- TRBJ2-7 TRBV5-1 - TGCGCCAGCAGCTTGGACGATCGGGAGCAGTACTTC CASSLDDREQYF
TRBD1 TRBJ2-7 TRBV11-2 - TGTGCCAGCAGCTTCGTGGGACAGGGAGGATACTACGAGCAGTACTTC CASSFVGQGGYYEQYF
- TRBJ2-2 TRBV11-1 - TGTGCCAGCAGCTTAGGTCGAAACCTGGAGACCGGGGAGCTGTTTTTT CASSLGRNLETGELFF
- TRBJ1-3 TRBV6-5 - TGTGCCAGCAGTTCCTTCCTTTCCCGCTCTGGAAACACCATATATTTT CASSSFLSRSGNTIYF
TRBD1 TRBJ2-7 TRBV10-3 - TGTGCCACCGCGACAGGGGACGAGCAGTACTTC CATATGDEQYF
TRBD1 TRBJ1-1 TRBV5-1 - TGCGCCAGCAGCTCTGGGACAGGGGGCGCCCAGCTGAACACTGAAGCTTTCTTT CASSSGTGGAQLNTEAFF
TRBD1 TRBJ1-1 TRBV4-2 - TGTGCCAGCAGCCAGGACAGGGCTAACACTGAAGCTTTCTTT CASSQDRANTEAFF
- TRBJ1-4 TRBV6-5 once TGTGCCAGCAGTTACTCGTTTGCGGCAGCTAATGAAAAACTGTTTTTT CASSYSFAAANEKLFF
- TRBJ1-3 TRBV10-3 - TGTGGAGGGACAAACTCTGGAAACACCATATATTTT CGGTNSGNTIYF
TRBD1 TRBJ1-4 TRBV2 - TGTGCCAGCGTTTATCAGGGACAGACTAATGAAAAACTGTTTTTT CASVYQGQTNEKLFF
TRBD1 TRBJ1-3 TRBV11-2 - TGTGCCAGCAGCCCGCGGACAGGACCTACTGGAAACACCATATATTTT CASSPRTGPTGNTIYF
- TRBJ2-5 TRBV6-4 few TGTGCCAGCAGTGACAATAGGGGGACCCAGTACTTC CASSDNRGTQYF
- TRBJ1-1 TRBV15 - TGTGCCACCAGCAGAGATTCCAGCGGCACTGAAGCTTTCTTT CATSRDSSGTEAFF
TRBD1 TRBJ1-1 TRBV19 - TGTGCCAGTAGTATGGGACAGGGAATACCTTTCTTT CASSMGQGIPFF
- TRBJ2-7 TRBV5-1 - TGCGCCAGCAGCTTGGTCCCAGGGACCTACGAGCAGTACTTC CASSLVPGTYEQYF
- TRBJ1-1 TRBV19 - TGTGCCAGTAGTATAGATGCAGTTTATAACACTGAAGCTTTCTTT CASSIDAVYNTEAFF
- TRBJ1-2 TRBV6-5 - TGTGCCAGCAGCCCAGGGTACGATGGCTACACCTTC CASSPGYDGYTF
- TRBJ2-1 TRBV6-2/TRBV6-3 - TGTGCCAGCAGTCGACGACATCTGAGCTCCTACAATGAGCAGTTCTTC CASSRRHLSSYNEQFF
TRBD2 TRBJ2-4 TRBV5-1 - TGCGCCAGCAGCTTGAGGCCCGCGGGGGGGAACGAAGCCAAAAACATTCAGTACTTC CASSLRPAGGNEAKNIQYF
TRBD1 TRBJ2-7 TRBV3-1/TRBV3-2 - TGTGCCAGCAGCCACCCCAGGGACAGGGGGTCGAACTACGAGCAGTACTTC CASSHPRDRGSNYEQYF
TRBD1 TRBJ2-5 TRBV9 - TGTGCCAGCAGCGCCGAACAGGGGGAAGGGACCCAGTACTTC CASSAEQGEGTQYF
- TRBJ1-4 TRBV3-1/TRBV3-2 - TGTGCCAGCAGCCCCCCGGGGGGAGAAAAACTGTTTTTT CASSPPGGEKLFF
- TRBJ2-3 TRBV9 - TGTGCCAGCAGCGTTAAGATGGAGGGGTGGAGCACAGATACGCAGTATTTT CASSVKMEGWSTDTQYF
- TRBJ2-7 TRBV7-2 - TGTGCCAGCAGCCACGGACGGGGTAGCGAGCAGTACTTC CASSHGRGSEQYF
- TRBJ2-7 TRBV10-3 - TGTGCCATCAGTGACCCCCCGGGTTACGAGCAGTACTTC CAISDPPGYEQYF
TRBD2 TRBJ2-3 TRBV3-1/TRBV3-2 - TGTGCCAGCACCACTAGCGGGGGACTCACAGATACGCAGTATTTT CASTTSGGLTDTQYF
- TRBJ2-7 TRBV15 - TGTGCCACCAGCAACCCGAGGGGAGGTGGCGAGCAGTACTTC CATSNPRGGGEQYF
- TRBJ2-7 TRBV6-5 - TGTGCCAGCAGTCCCGAGGCGGCATCCTACGAGCAGTACTTC CASSPEAASYEQYF
- TRBJ2-7 TRBV6-5 - TGTGCCAGCAGTTACCTTAAGGGACTGAGCTCCTACGAGCAGTACTTC CASSYLKGLSSYEQYF
- TRBJ1-2 TRBV7-8 - TGTGCCAGCAGCCTACATGAGGGGGAGGGAGGCTATGGCTACACCTTC CASSLHEGEGGYGYTF
- TRBJ2-1 TRBV7-6 - TGTGCCAGCAGCCCCCGGTGGGGGGGGGCCTTGGATGAGCAGTTCTTC CASSPRWGGALDEQFF
- TRBJ2-2 TRBV1 - TGCACCAGCAGACGACGACCGGGGAACGCGAACACCGGGGAGCTGTTTTTT CTSRRRPGNANTGELFF
- TRBJ1-1 TRBV18 once TGTGCCAGCTCACAGCCGACAGAGAACACTGAAGCTTTCTTT CASSQPTENTEAFF
- TRBJ1-4 TRBV30 - TGTGCCTGGAGTGTGGGGGGAACTAATGAAAAACTGTTTTTT CAWSVGGTNEKLFF
- TRBJ2-6 TRBV14 - TGTGCCAGCAGCCCGACGGGCTCTGGGGCCAACGTCCTGACTTTC CASSPTGSGANVLTF
- TRBJ2-7 TRBV2 - TGTGCCAGCAGTGTATCCTACGAGCAGTACTTC CASSVSYEQYF
- TRBJ2-1 TRBV15 - TGTGCCACCAGCAGGGAAAGGGACTCTGTATGGAATGAGCAGTTCTTC CATSRERDSVWNEQFF
TRBD1 TRBJ2-7 TRBV7-8 - TGTGCCAGCAGCTTAGGGATCCTTGTAAGGGGGCCAACCTACGAGCAGTACTTC CASSLGILVRGPTYEQYF
TRBD1 TRBJ1-4 TRBV4-1 few TGCGCCAGCAGCCGCCGGGACAGTGATGAAAAACTGTTTTTT CASSRRDSDEKLFF
TRBD2 TRBJ2-1 TRBV28 - TGTGCCAGCAGTTTATTTAGACTAGCGGGGTTTAATGAGCAGTTCTTC CASSLFRLAGFNEQFF
TRBD2 TRBJ2-5 TRBV7-2 - TGTGCCAGCACGCCTAGCGGGGGGGCCGGAGAGACCCAGTACTTC CASTPSGGAGETQYF
TRBD1 TRBJ1-2 TRBV4-1 once TGCGCCAGCAGCCCGAAGACAGGGACAAACCATGGCTACACCTTC CASSPKTGTNHGYTF
- TRBJ2-7 TRBV5-1 - TGCGCCAGCAGCTTGGCGGGGACAAATCCCACCGAGCAGTACTTC CASSLAGTNPTEQYF
- TRBJ1-1 TRBV12-2 - TGTGCAAGTCGCTTAGCCCCGACAGAATTCGCTGAAGCTTTCTTT CASRLAPTEFAEAFF
- TRBJ2-1 TRBV21-1 - TGTGCCAGCGGAGGGAGGAGCTCCTACAATGAGCAGTTCTTC CASGGRSSYNEQFF
- TRBJ1-1 TRBV5-1 - TGCGCCAGCAGCCTAACCATAACCCGACAGAACTTGAACACTGAAGCTTTCTTT CASSLTITRQNLNTEAFF